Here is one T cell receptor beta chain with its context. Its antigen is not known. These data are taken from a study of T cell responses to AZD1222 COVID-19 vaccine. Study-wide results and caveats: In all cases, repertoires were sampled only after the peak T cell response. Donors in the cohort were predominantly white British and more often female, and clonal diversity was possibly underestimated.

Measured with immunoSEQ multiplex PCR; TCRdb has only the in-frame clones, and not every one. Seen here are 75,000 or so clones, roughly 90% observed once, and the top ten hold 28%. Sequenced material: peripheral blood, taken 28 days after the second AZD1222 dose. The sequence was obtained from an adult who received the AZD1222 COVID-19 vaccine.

The CDR3 reads CSVDRPGTAEQYF. CDR3 DNA: TGCAGCGTTGATAGGCCAGGGACGGCCGAGCAGTACTTC. The J gene is TRBJ2-7, the V gene TRBV29-1, with D perhaps given as TRBD1 or TRBD2 (5 bases each). The CDR3 spans 13 residues. Trimming removed 3 bases at V and 6 bases at J, with 15 bases between. Germline V gene lookup returns CDR1 SQVTM and CDR2 ANQGSEA.